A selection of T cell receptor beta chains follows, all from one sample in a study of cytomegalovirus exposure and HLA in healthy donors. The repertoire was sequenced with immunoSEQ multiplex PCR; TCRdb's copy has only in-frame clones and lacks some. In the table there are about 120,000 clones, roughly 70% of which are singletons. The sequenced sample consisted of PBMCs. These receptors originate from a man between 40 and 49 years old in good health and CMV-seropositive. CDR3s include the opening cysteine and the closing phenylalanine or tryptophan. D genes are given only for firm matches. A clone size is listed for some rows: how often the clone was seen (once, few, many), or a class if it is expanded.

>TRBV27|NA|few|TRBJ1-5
TGTGCCAGCAGTATGACACAGGGCGGCAATCAGCCCCAGCATTTT
CASSMTQGGNQPQHF
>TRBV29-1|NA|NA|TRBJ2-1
TGCAGCGGGCGCACGACAGGCTCCTACAATGAGCAGTTCTTC
CSGRTTGSYNEQFF
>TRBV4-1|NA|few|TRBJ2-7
TGCGCCAGCAGCCAAACGCCAGCAGGGTGGGGCGAGCAGTACTTC
CASSQTPAGWGEQYF
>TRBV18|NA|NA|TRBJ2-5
TGTGCCAGCTCTTCGTCCACAGGGACAGAGACCCAGTACTTC
CASSSSTGTETQYF
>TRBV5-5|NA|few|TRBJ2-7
TGTGCCAGCAGCTTGACAATGACAGACCCTCTTAGCTACGAGCAGTACTTC
CASSLTMTDPLSYEQYF
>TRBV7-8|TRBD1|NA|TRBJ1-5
TGTGCCAGCAGCTTAGCGAGGGGACAGGGCCATCAGCCCCAGCATTTT
CASSLARGQGHQPQHF
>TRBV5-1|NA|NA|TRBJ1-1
TGCGCCAGCAGCTTGATGTCTTCGGGGGACACTGAAGCTTTCTTT
CASSLMSSGDTEAFF
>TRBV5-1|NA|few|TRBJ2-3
TGCGCCAGCAGCTTGTATCTAGATACGCAGTATTTT
CASSLYLDTQYF
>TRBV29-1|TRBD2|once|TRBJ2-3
TGCAGCGTTGAAGCTAGCGGAACAGATACGCAGTATTTT
CSVEASGTDTQYF
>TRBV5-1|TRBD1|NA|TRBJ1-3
TGCGCCAGCAGCTTGGACCAGACAGGGGGCGATGGAAACACCATATATTTT
CASSLDQTGGDGNTIYF
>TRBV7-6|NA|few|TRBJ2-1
TGTGCCAGCAGTTATTTAGTTGGTGAGCAGTTCTTC
CASSYLVGEQFF
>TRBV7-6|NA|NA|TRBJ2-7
TGTGCCAGCAGCTTAGCGCCAGGGGTGAGTTACGAGCAGTACTTC
CASSLAPGVSYEQYF
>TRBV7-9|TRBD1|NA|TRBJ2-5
TGTGCCAGCTTTGACAGGGGCCAAGAGACCCAGTACTTC
CASFDRGQETQYF
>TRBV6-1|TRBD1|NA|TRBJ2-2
TGTGCCAGCAGTTGGACAGGTCCCGGGGAGCTGTTTTTT
CASSWTGPGELFF
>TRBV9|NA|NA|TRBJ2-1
TGTGCCAGCAGCGTATCGGGGAATGAGCAGTTCTTC
CASSVSGNEQFF
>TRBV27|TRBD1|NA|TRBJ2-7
TGTGCCAGCAGTCCCTTGACAGGGACGAGGGAGCAGTACTTC
CASSPLTGTREQYF
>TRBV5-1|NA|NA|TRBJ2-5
TGCGCCAGCAGCTTGAACCACCAGGGTGCCCAAGAGACCCAGTACTTC
CASSLNHQGAQETQYF
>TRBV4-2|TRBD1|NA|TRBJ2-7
TGTGCCAGCAGCCAGGGACAGGTCTCCTACGAGCAGTACTTC
CASSQGQVSYEQYF
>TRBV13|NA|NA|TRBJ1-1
TGTGCCAGCAGCTTAATTAGGAGCCCTGAAGCTTTCTTT
CASSLIRSPEAFF
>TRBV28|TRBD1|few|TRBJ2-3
TGTGCCAGCAGTTTGACAGGGAAGGATACGCAGTATTTT
CASSLTGKDTQYF
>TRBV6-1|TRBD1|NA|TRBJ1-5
TGTGCCAGCAGATTGGACAGGTTAAGCAATCAGCCCCAGCATTTT
CASRLDRLSNQPQHF
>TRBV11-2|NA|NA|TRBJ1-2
TGTGCCAGCAGCTTAACAGGGTCCAATGGCTACACCTTC
CASSLTGSNGYTF
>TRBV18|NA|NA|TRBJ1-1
TGTGCCAGCTCACCCCAGCGAGGAAACACTGAAGCTTTCTTT
CASSPQRGNTEAFF
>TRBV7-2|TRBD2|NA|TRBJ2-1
TGTGCCAGCAGCTTAGATGCCTTCGGGGGGGCCGGAGTCAATGAGCAGTTCTTC
CASSLDAFGGAGVNEQFF
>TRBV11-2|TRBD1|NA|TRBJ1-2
TGTGCCAGCAGCTCTAATCCGGGACAGGTCTATGGCTACACCTTC
CASSSNPGQVYGYTF
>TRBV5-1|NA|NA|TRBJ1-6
TGCGCCAGCAACAATTTCGCGGGTTCGGGGTCACCCCTCCACTTT
CASNNFAGSGSPLHF
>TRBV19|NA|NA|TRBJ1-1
TGTGCCAGTAGTAGGGGTGGACAGAACACTGAAGCTTTCTTT
CASSRGGQNTEAFF
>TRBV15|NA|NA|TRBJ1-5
TGTGCCACCAGGGACAGAGTTAGCAATCAGCCCCAGCATTTT
CATRDRVSNQPQHF
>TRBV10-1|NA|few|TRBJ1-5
TGCGCCAGCAGTGAGTCCTCCAAGGGGGGCAATCAGCCCCAGCATTTT
CASSESSKGGNQPQHF
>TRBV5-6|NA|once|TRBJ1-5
TGTGCCAGCAGCTTGTATCCGGGCAATCAGCCCCAGCATTTT
CASSLYPGNQPQHF
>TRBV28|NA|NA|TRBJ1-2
TGTGCCAGCAGACTACAGGGAACAGCTAACTATGGCTACACCTTC
CASRLQGTANYGYTF
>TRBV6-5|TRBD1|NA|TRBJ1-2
TGTGCCAGCAGAGGACAGGGGGCCTATGGCTACACCTTC
CASRGQGAYGYTF
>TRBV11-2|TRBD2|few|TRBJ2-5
TGTGCCAGCACCATTGGGGGGGGTCGGAAAGAGACCCAGTACTTC
CASTIGGGRKETQYF
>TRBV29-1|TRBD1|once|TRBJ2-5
TGCAGCGTTGTAGTGGGGACAGTGAGACAAGAGACCCAGTACTTC
CSVVVGTVRQETQYF
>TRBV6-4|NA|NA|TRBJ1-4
TGTGCCAGCAGTGAACGGTTTGCAACTAATGAAAAACTGTTTTTT
CASSERFATNEKLFF
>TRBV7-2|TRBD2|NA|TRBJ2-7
TGTGCCAGCAGCCATGGACTAGCGGGAGGGCCGGGGTTCAACGAGCAGTACTTC
CASSHGLAGGPGFNEQYF
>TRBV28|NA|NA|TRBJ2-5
TGTGCCAGCAGTTTTGGACACTCCGCTCAAGAGACCCAGTACTTC
CASSFGHSAQETQYF
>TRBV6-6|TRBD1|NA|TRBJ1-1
TGTGCCAGCAGTTACGGGACAGGGGCTGAAGCTTTCTTT
CASSYGTGAEAFF
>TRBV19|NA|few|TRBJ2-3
TGTGCCAGTAGTATAGATAACTTAGATACGCAGTATTTT
CASSIDNLDTQYF
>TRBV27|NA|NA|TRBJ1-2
TGTGCCAGCAGTTCGCCCCGACATCTGTCCCTGGGCTACACCTTC
CASSSPRHLSLGYTF
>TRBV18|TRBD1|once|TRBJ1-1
TGTGCTAGCTCGGGACAGCTGAACACTGAAGCTTTCTTT
CASSGQLNTEAFF
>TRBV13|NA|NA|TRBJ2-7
TGTGCCAGCAGCAAACAGGGAATTAAGTACGAGCAGTACTTC
CASSKQGIKYEQYF